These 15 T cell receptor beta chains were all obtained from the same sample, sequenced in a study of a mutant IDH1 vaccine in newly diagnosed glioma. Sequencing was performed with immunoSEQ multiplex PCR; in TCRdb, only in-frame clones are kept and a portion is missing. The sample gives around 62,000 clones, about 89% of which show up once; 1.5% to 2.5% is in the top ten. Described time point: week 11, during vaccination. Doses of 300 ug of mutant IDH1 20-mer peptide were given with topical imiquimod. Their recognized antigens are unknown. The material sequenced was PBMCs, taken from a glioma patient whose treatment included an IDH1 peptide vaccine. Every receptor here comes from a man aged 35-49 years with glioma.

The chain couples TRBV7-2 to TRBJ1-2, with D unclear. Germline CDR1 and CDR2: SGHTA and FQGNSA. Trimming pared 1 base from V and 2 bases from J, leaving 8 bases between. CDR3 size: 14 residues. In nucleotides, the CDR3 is TGTGCCAGCAGCTTAGGCCTGGGAAACTATGGCTACACCTTC. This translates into CASSLGLGNYGYTF.

CDR3: CSVEGSWSSLNTEAFF. CDR3 sequence (DNA): TGCAGCGTTGAGGGGTCTTGGTCCAGTTTGAACACTGAAGCTTTCTTT. The J gene is TRBJ1-1, the V gene TRBV29-1; D is unclear. CDR3 length: 16 residues. Germline assignment: CDR1 SQVTM and CDR2 ANQGSEA. V dropped 3 bases and J dropped 0 bases, with 17 bases sitting between them.

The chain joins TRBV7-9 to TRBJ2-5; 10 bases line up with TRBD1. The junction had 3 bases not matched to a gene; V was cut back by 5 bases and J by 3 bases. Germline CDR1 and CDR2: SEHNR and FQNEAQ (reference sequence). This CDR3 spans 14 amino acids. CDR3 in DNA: TGTGCCAGCAGCGTGGACAGGGGGAAAGAGACCCAGTACTTC. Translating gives CASSVDRGKETQYF.

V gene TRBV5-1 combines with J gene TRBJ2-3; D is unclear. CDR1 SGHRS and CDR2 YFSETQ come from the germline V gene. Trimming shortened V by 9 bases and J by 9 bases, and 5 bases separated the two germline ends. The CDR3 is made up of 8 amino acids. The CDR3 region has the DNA TGCGCCACCCTCACGCAGTATTTT. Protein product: CATLTQYF.

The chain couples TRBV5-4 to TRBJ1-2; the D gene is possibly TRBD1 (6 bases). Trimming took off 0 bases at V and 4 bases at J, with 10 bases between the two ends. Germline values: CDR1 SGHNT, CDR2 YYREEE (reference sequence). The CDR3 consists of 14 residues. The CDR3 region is CASSLDREVYGYTF. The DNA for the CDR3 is TGTGCCAGCAGCTTGGACAGGGAGGTCTATGGCTACACCTTC. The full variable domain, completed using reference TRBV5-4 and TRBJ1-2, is ETGVTQSPTHLIKTRGQQVTLRCSSQSGHNTVSWYQQALGQGPQFIFQYYREEENGRGNFPPRFSGLQFPNYSSELNVNALELDDSALYLCASSLDREVYGYTFGSGTRLTVV.

This CDR3 is CASSVGDRADGYTF. DNA for the CDR3: TGTGCCAGCAGCGTAGGGGACAGGGCGGATGGCTACACCTTC. V usage is TRBV9 and J usage is TRBJ1-2, with TRBD1 matching over 9 bases. The V gene end was trimmed by 0 bases and the J gene end by 6 bases; junction bases not matched to a gene: 3. Germline CDR1 SGDLS, CDR2 YYNGEE. This CDR3 has 14 residues.

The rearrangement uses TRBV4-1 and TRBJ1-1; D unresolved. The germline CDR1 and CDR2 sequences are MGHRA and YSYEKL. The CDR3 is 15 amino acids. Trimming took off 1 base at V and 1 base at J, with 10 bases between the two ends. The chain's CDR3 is CASSQGVWSNTEAFF. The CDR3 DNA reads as TGCGCCAGCAGCCAAGGGGTTTGGTCGAACACTGAAGCTTTCTTT.

CDR3: CASSATSGAPPGQYF. Here the CDR3 DNA reads TGCGCCAGCAGCGCAACTAGCGGGGCCCCTCCCGGGCAGTACTTC. The chain links TRBV5-1 to TRBJ2-7; 10 bases are shared with TRBD2. CDR1 is SGHRS, CDR2 YFSETQ, per germline. The V and J ends lost 4 bases and 9 bases, in that order; junction bases with no gene match: 13. The CDR3 has 15 residues.

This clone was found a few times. The DNA of the CDR3 is TGTGCCAGCATCCCGGACAGGGGAATTAATGAAAAACTGTTTTTT. This translates into CASIPDRGINEKLFF. The rearrangement uses TRBV2 and TRBJ1-4; 9 nucleotides align to TRBD1. Per the germline V gene, CDR1 is SNHLY and CDR2 is FYNNEI. This CDR3 is 15 amino acids long. After removal of 7 bases from V and 4 bases from J, the junction contained 7 bases not matched to a gene.

The CDR3 is CASSLVGTLYFYEQYV. CDR3 nucleotide sequence: TGTGCCAGCAGCTTGGTTGGGACCCTTTACTTCTACGAGCAGTACGTC. The V gene is TRBV5-4, the J gene TRBJ2-7; either TRBD1 or TRBD2 may fit D (5 bases each). V shed 0 bases and J shed 3 bases, with 16 bases lying between them. CDR1 is SGHNT and CDR2 is YYREEE in the germline V gene (reference sequence). This CDR3 comprises 16 residues.

The CDR3 DNA is TGTGCCAGCAGCCCCATCTTCAGCGGGAGAGATTACAATGAGCAGTTCTTC. Translation gives CASSPIFSGRDYNEQFF. The V and J genes are TRBV7-8 and TRBJ2-1; 8 bases fit TRBD2. CDR3 length: 17 residues. Germline trimming cut 5 bases from V and 4 bases from J; bases unmatched to any gene: 13. Germline lookup yields CDR1 SGHVS and CDR2 FQNEAQ. Combining the CDR3 with reference TRBV7-8 and TRBJ2-1 gives the whole variable domain GAGVSQSPRYKVAKRGQDVALRCDPISGHVSLFWYQQALGQGPEFLTYFQNEAQLDKSGLPSDRFFAERPEGSVSTLKIQRTQQEDSAVYLCASSPIFSGRDYNEQFFGPGTRLTVL.

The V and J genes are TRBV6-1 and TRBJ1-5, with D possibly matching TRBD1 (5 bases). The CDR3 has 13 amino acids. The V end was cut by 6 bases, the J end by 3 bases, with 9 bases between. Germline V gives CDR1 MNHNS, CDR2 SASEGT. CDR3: CASSPTANQPQHF. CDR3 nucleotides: TGTGCCAGCAGCCCGACAGCCAATCAGCCCCAGCATTTT.

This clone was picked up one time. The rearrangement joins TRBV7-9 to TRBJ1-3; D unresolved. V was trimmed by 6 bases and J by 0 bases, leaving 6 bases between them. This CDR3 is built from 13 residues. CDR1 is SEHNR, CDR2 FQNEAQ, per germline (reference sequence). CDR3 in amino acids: CASSGSSGNTIYF. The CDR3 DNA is TGTGCCAGCAGTGGAAGCTCTGGAAACACCATATATTTT.

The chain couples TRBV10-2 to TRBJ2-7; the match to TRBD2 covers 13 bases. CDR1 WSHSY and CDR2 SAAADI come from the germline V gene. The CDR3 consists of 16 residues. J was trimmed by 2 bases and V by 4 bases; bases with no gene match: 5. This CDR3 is CASSGLAGGRPYEQYF. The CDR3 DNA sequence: TGCGCCAGCAGTGGACTAGCGGGAGGCCGTCCCTACGAGCAGTACTTC.

The CDR3 region has the DNA TGCGCCAGCAGCCACTCCGTGCCCAATCAGCCCCAGCATTTT. Translation gives CASSHSVPNQPQHF. The V call is TRBV4-1, the J call TRBJ1-5; unclear D gene. The CDR3 loop spans 14 amino acids. V dropped 3 bases and J dropped 3 bases, with 9 bases sitting between them. Germline assignment: CDR1 MGHRA and CDR2 YSYEKL.